This T cell receptor beta chain derives from a study of shared clonotypes between healthy human individuals. Deep-level assay runs were performed. Only in-frame clones appear in the TCRdb table, and some are missing; sequencing was by immunoSEQ multiplex PCR. The table has over a million clones, over 95% seen once. A split of CD4+ cells into CD45RA+ naive and CD45RA-negative memory subsets was performed. Notes on this clone: What it binds is not known.

Study-wide results and caveats: Although depth was large, rarefaction showed that sequencing of the sorted subsets was incomplete. Naive subsets tended to show greater estimated richness than memory subsets.

The source is a man younger than 40 in good health. Sequenced material: naive CD4+ T cells sorted from blood. Subset given: CD45RA+ positively selected.

CDR3 DNA: TGTGCCAGCAGCGTAGTTTCGGGGGTAGATACGCAGTATTTT. It yields the protein CASSVVSGVDTQYF. V is TRBV9 and J is TRBJ2-3, with D perhaps TRBD2 (6 bases). Per the germline V gene, CDR1 is SGDLS and CDR2 is YYNGEE. The CDR3 loop spans 14 amino acids. V was cut by 0 bases and J by 5 bases, with 10 bases left in between.